This T cell receptor (beta chain) was retrieved from a study of blood T cell repertoires in COVID-19. Across the whole study: The United States, Italy and Spain supplied acute and convalescent COVID-19 samples. From T cells, B-cell-depleted T cells, or PBMCs came the material, which was cDNA or gDNA.

V lost 1 base and J lost 2; bases outside the gene matches: 12. CDR1 and CDR2 (germline): MNHNS, SASEGT. CDR3 size: 19 residues. Authors' methods: Amplification of reference gene primers was used by the study to estimate nucleated cell counts. TCRdb keeps only in-frame clones here, not all; method: immunoSEQ multiplex PCR. Clone size and V and J calls were adopted from that table, with D and trimming inferred from the DNA. The sample has tens of thousands of clones, 75% to 90% seen once. This chain uses TRBV6-1 with TRBJ2-2, with 8 bases that match TRBD1. The sequencing sample was made of peripheral blood. This TCR derives from a man in his sixties or seventies with active or convalescent COVID-19. The CDR3 DNA is TGTGCCAGCAGTGAAGAATCCCCGGGCAGGGGGCGTAACACCGGGGAGCTGTTTTTT. This gives the protein CASSEESPGRGRNTGELFF.